A single T cell receptor beta chain is shown here with its context. Here immunoSEQ multiplex PCR was the method, and the copy in TCRdb shows in-frame clones only, minus some. The sample contains some 190,000 clones, more than 75% of which appear only once. This specimen belongs to a study of blood T cell repertoires in COVID-19. This CDR3 contains 14 residues. CDR1 and CDR2 from the germline V gene are SGHDT and YYEEEE. Unmatched junction bases numbered 4, after V lost 1 base and J lost 4 bases. The TCR was taken from a woman aged 50 to 60 with active or convalescent COVID-19. The rearrangement uses TRBV5-6 and TRBJ1-2, with TRBD1 matching 7 bases. The sequenced material came from peripheral blood. DNA of the CDR3: TGTGCCAGCAGCTTGTTAAGGGGGCCCTATGGCTACACCTTC. Translation gives CASSLLRGPYGYTF.